The 17 T cell receptor beta chains in this list originate from one sample, sequenced in a study of STAT3 mutations in large granular lymphocyte leukemia. Data came from immunoSEQ multiplex PCR; TCRdb stores just in-frame clones and leaves some out. The data contain tens of thousands of clones, approximately 86% of them singletons. No antigen has been identified for these receptors. The study, taken as a whole, reports: Every T-cell large granular lymphocyte leukemia patient had at least one immunodominant TCR beta clonotype.

Sequencing was performed on peripheral blood mononuclear cells. These receptor sequences come from a man aged 55 to 70 with T-cell large granular lymphocyte leukemia. Some clones in this sample may be carry-over from other donors' samples.

The genes are TRBV29-1 and TRBJ1-1, with 8 bases that match TRBD1. Trimming took 3 bases from V and 1 from J; bases not matched to a gene: 10. The germline V gene encodes CDR1 SQVTM and CDR2 ANQGSEA. The CDR3 has 16 residues. DNA for the CDR3: TGCAGCGTTGAGGCCACTGACAGGGGATGGAACACTGAAGCTTTCTTT. Encoded protein: CSVEATDRGWNTEAFF.

This clone was recorded only once. The chain uses TRBV5-1 and TRBJ2-7; 12 positions match TRBD2. V was pared by 0 bases and J by 3 bases, with 1 base of the junction left unmatched. The CDR3 loop spans 15 amino acids. Germline CDR1 reads SGHRS; CDR2 reads YFSETQ. CDR3 DNA sequence: TGCGCCAGCAGCTTGGGGACTAGCGGGATCTACGAGCAGTACTTC. Residues: CASSLGTSGIYEQYF.

The chain is built from TRBV27 and TRBJ1-4; D possibly corresponds to TRBD1 (6 bases). In germline, CDR1 is MNHEY, CDR2 SMNVEV (reference sequence). Trimming cost V 4 bases and J 7 bases, with 10 bases left between them. The CDR3 is 13 amino acids. CDR3 nucleotide sequence: TGTGCCAGCAGTTGGGGGGCTCTTGAAAAACTGTTTTTT. Translating gives CASSWGALEKLFF.

The V and J genes are TRBV6-5 and TRBJ1-5; tentative D call: TRBD1 (5 bases). Between the trimmed V and J ends, which lost 0 bases and 6 bases, there was a span of 9 bases. There are 14 residues in the CDR3. Germline CDR1 MNHEY, CDR2 SVGAGI. CDR3 nucleotide sequence: TGTGCCAGCAGTTACTCACAGGAGGGTCAGCCCCAGCATTTT. This sequence encodes CASSYSQEGQPQHF.

V and J are TRBV30 and TRBJ2-5, with D possibly TRBD1 on 6 matching bases. The CDR3 runs to 15 residues. The V and J ends lost 4 bases and 5 bases respectively, with 20 bases between them. Looked up from germline, CDR1 is GTSNPN and CDR2 is SVGIG (reference sequence). The CDR3 sequence: CAWNLPGQLSETQYF. CDR3 in DNA: TGTGCCTGGAACCTCCCAGGACAGCTGTCCGAGACCCAGTACTTC.

V gene TRBV30 combines with J gene TRBJ1-5; TRBD1 might be the D (6 bases). CDR1 and CDR2 from the germline V gene are GTSNPN and SVGIG (reference sequence). There are 15 residues in the CDR3. Trimming cost V 2 bases and J 4 bases, with 15 bases left between them. The CDR3 region is CAWSITGGRNQPQHF. CDR3 bases: TGTGCCTGGAGTATTACCGGGGGGCGAAATCAGCCCCAGCATTTT.

The chain employs TRBV29-1 and TRBJ2-2, with D perhaps TRBD1 (6 bases). Between the trimmed V and J ends, which lost 5 bases and 4 bases, there was a span of 14 bases. CDR1 is SQVTM, CDR2 ANQGSEA, per germline. The CDR3 has 14 amino acids. The CDR3 DNA reads TGCAGCGTTCTAATCGGACAGATCACCGGGGAGCTGTTTTTT. It codes for CSVLIGQITGELFF.

The rearrangement joins TRBV6-6 to TRBJ2-7; the match to TRBD1 covers 7 bases. V shed 8 bases, J shed 6 bases, and the junction held 7 bases outside the gene matches. The CDR3 extends over 12 amino acids. Germline values: CDR1 MNHNY, CDR2 SVGAGI (reference sequence). CDR3 coding DNA: TGTGCCAGCTCCCCAGGGGGACCCGAGCAGTACTTC. It yields the protein CASSPGGPEQYF.

This sequence joins TRBV12-5 and TRBJ1-2; D unclear. CDR1 is LGHNT, CDR2 FRNRAP, per germline. V dropped 7 bases and J dropped 4 bases, with 13 bases sitting between them. CDR3 length equals 13 residues. CDR3 nucleotides: TGTGCTAGTGACCAATGGGGAGCCTATGGCTACACCTTC. Amino acid sequence: CASDQWGAYGYTF.

This clone was observed a handful of times. The genes are TRBV5-4 and TRBJ2-1, with 7 bases identical to TRBD1. CDR1 and CDR2 from the germline V gene are SGHNT and YYREEE (reference sequence). The CDR3 is 14 amino acids. V shed 3 bases, J shed 6 bases, and the junction held 6 bases outside the gene matches. CDR3 protein: CASSSYSGGNEQFF. The CDR3 DNA follows: TGTGCCAGCAGCTCATACTCAGGGGGCAATGAGCAGTTCTTC.

The V gene is TRBV18, the J gene TRBJ1-5; the D is unclear. The CDR3 extends over 13 amino acids. From germline, CDR1 is KGHSH and CDR2 LQKENI. V was trimmed by 6 bases and J by 4 bases, leaving 10 bases between them. CDR3 residues: CASSREPNQPQHF. The CDR3 DNA is TGTGCCAGCTCTCGGGAGCCTAATCAGCCCCAGCATTTT.

This clone was counted a few times. The CDR3 nucleotides are TGTGCCAGCAAACAGTGGAATCAGCCCCAGCATTTT. Its translation: CASKQWNQPQHF. This rearrangement joins TRBV19 to TRBJ1-5; the D is unclear. This CDR3 region has 12 residues. The germline gives CDR1 LNHDA, CDR2 SQIVND (reference sequence). Trimming took off 9 bases at V and 4 bases at J, with 10 bases between the two ends.

The genes are TRBV30 and TRBJ1-5; D might be TRBD1 (6 bases). The V and J ends lost 0 bases and 15 bases respectively, with 12 bases between them. The CDR3 runs 11 residues. In germline, CDR1 is GTSNPN, CDR2 SVGIG (reference sequence). CDR3 DNA sequence: TGTGCCTGGAGTGTACGCGGGGGCGGGCATTTT. This encodes CAWSVRGGGHF.

This clone was observed a few times. The DNA of the CDR3 is TGTGCCAGCAGCTTGGACAGGGGATCGGACGAGCAGTACTTC. It codes for CASSLDRGSDEQYF. The chain combines TRBV7-2 with TRBJ2-7; 9 bases line up with TRBD1. V was pared by 3 bases and J by 5 bases, with 5 bases of the junction left unmatched. The CDR3 has 14 amino acids. Germline CDR1 reads SGHTA; CDR2 reads FQGNSA.

V gene TRBV18 combines with J gene TRBJ1-4; D is undetermined. CDR1 is KGHSH, CDR2 LQKENI, per germline. The CDR3 is 15 amino acids. The V end lost 3 bases, the J end lost 4 bases, and 12 bases lay between the germline ends. CDR3 sequence reads: CASSPLTGNNEKLFF. CDR3 in DNA: TGTGCCAGCTCACCCCTCACCGGGAATAATGAAAAACTGTTTTTT. The complete variable domain, with remaining parts taken from reference TRBV18 and TRBJ1-4, reads NAGVMQNPRHLVRRRGQEARLRCSPMKGHSHVYWYRQLPEEGLKFMVYLQKENIIDESGMPKERFSAEFPKEGPSILRIQQVVRGDSAAYFCASSPLTGNNEKLFFGSGTQLSVL.

The chain links TRBV25-1 to TRBJ2-7; D unclear. With 6 bases removed from V and 3 bases from J, the gap between germline ends came to 9 bases. The CDR3 extends over 12 amino acids. Germline-derived CDR1 and CDR2 are MGHDK and SYGVNS. CDR3 bases: TGTGCCAGCAGGCAGACGAACTACGAGCAGTACTTC. Encoded protein: CASRQTNYEQYF.

V usage is TRBV9 and J usage is TRBJ2-3; D gene ambiguous. This CDR3 is built from 13 residues. Trimming cost V 0 bases and J 6 bases, with 8 bases left between them. Germline CDR1 and CDR2: SGDLS and YYNGEE. In DNA, the CDR3 is TGTGCCAGCAGCGTAGAGAGGTCGGATACGCAGTATTTT. Translating gives CASSVERSDTQYF.